The 14 T cell receptor beta chains below come from one sample, sequenced in a study of radiation and T cells in renal cell carcinoma. Time point noted: blood 4 weeks post-SBRT, at nephrectomy. Regarding treatment: 15 Gy SBRT to primary tumor, nephrectomy 4 weeks later. The method was immunoSEQ multiplex PCR; TCRdb's version includes in-frame clones alone and lacks a portion of them. The sample contains around 170,000 clones, roughly nine tenths of which appear only once. The specimen comprised blood, sampled from a patient whose treatment included radiotherapy and nephrectomy. Receptor source: a woman between 45 and 60 years old with renal cell carcinoma.

V usage is TRBV19 and J usage is TRBJ1-2; D remains unclear. This CDR3 has 12 amino acids. Germline CDR1 LNHDA, CDR2 SQIVND (reference sequence). The germline V and J ends were trimmed by 3 bases and 4 bases, with 6 bases remaining between them. Here the CDR3 DNA reads TGTGCCAGTAGTATGCGTCTCTATGGCTACACCTTC. Its translation: CASSMRLYGYTF.

The J gene is TRBJ2-2, the V gene TRBV6-5; 8 bases match TRBD1. CDR1 and CDR2 (germline): MNHEY, SVGAGI. The CDR3 is made up of 15 amino acids. J lost 6 bases, V lost 2 bases, and 5 bases had no gene match. The CDR3 DNA reads as TGTGCCAGCAGTTACCGGACAGGGAAGTCCGGGGAGCTGTTTTTT. The encoded protein is CASSYRTGKSGELFF.

This chain joins TRBV6-5 and TRBJ1-5; 8 nucleotides align to TRBD1. The CDR3 spans 14 residues. Germline V lookup: CDR1 MNHEY, CDR2 SVGAGI. Trimming took 6 bases from V and 7 from J; bases not matched to a gene: 8. The CDR3 DNA follows: TGTGCCAGCAGGGAGACAGGGGCTGGGCAGCCCCAGCATTTT. Its translation: CASRETGAGQPQHF.

The chain links TRBV5-1 to TRBJ2-3; D gene unclear. CDR3 length: 14 amino acids. The ends were cut back, 0 bases at V and 2 bases at J, with 7 bases in the middle. Germline lookup yields CDR1 SGHRS and CDR2 YFSETQ. This CDR3 is CASSLGFPTDTQYF. The CDR3 DNA is TGCGCCAGCAGCTTGGGGTTTCCCACAGATACGCAGTATTTT.

The chain couples TRBV11-3 to TRBJ2-2; 14 bases agree with TRBD2. Germline V lookup: CDR1 SGHNT, CDR2 YENEEA. The CDR3 is made up of 17 amino acids. V dropped 1 base and J dropped 5; count of bases not matched to a gene: 3. The CDR3 loop is CASSLGGLAGGTGELFF. The CDR3 DNA sequence: TGTGCCAGCAGCTTAGGCGGACTAGCGGGGGGAACCGGGGAGCTGTTTTTT.

The chain has TRBV5-1 and TRBJ2-3, with 10 nucleotides matching TRBD2. V was clipped by 4 bases and J by 6 bases; unmatched bases: 8. The length of the CDR3 is 15 residues. CDR1 is SGHRS, CDR2 YFSETQ, per germline. This chain's CDR3 is CASSPERGGLDTQYF. CDR3 bases: TGCGCCAGCAGCCCGGAGCGGGGGGGCCTGGATACGCAGTATTTT.

V is TRBV6-1 and J is TRBJ2-5; D possibly matches TRBD1 or TRBD2 (5 bases each). This CDR3 comprises 13 residues. Looked up from germline, CDR1 is MNHNS and CDR2 is SASEGT. V shed 6 bases and J shed 5 bases, with 13 bases lying between them. The CDR3 nucleotides read TGTGCCAGCAGCAGGGACCTAGGGGAGACCCAGTACTTC. It is translated as CASSRDLGETQYF.

CDR3 in amino acids: CASSVGDRRTDTQYF. CDR3 in DNA: TGTGCCAGCAGCGTAGGGGACAGGAGGACAGATACGCAGTATTTT. The rearrangement links TRBV9 to TRBJ2-3, with 8 bases matching TRBD1. Per the germline V gene, CDR1 is SGDLS and CDR2 is YYNGEE. V lost 0 bases to trimming and J lost 3 bases; unmatched junction nucleotides: 3. This CDR3 contains 15 residues.

V gene TRBV7-9 combines with J gene TRBJ1-6, with unresolved D. Looked up from germline, CDR1 is SEHNR and CDR2 is FQNEAQ (reference sequence). The germline V and J ends were trimmed by 1 base and 7 bases, with 8 bases remaining between them. This CDR3 is 14 amino acids long. Here the CDR3 reads CASSLDGRNSPLHF. The CDR3, as DNA: TGTGCCAGCAGCTTAGATGGCCGCAATTCACCCCTCCACTTT.

The chain uses TRBV7-2 and TRBJ2-5; 8 bases are a match to TRBD1. The CDR3 runs to 13 residues. V gave up 6 bases and J gave up 5 bases; unmatched junction bases: 5. The germline V gene encodes CDR1 SGHTA and CDR2 FQGNSA. CDR3 coding DNA: TGTGCCAGCAGGTTAACAGGGGGGGAGACCCAGTACTTC. Translated, it gives CASRLTGGETQYF.

V and J are TRBV7-6 and TRBJ2-5; D unresolved. Trimming removed 6 bases from V and 0 bases from J, with 5 bases in between. The CDR3 sequence is 12 residues long. Looked up from germline, CDR1 is SGHVS and CDR2 is FNYEAQ. CDR3 loop: CASSLYQETQYF. CDR3 DNA sequence: TGTGCCAGCAGTCTCTACCAAGAGACCCAGTACTTC.

The chain combines TRBV4-1 with TRBJ2-7; no reliable D call. The CDR3 extends over 17 amino acids. The germline V and J ends were trimmed by 2 bases and 0 bases, with 17 bases remaining between them. Germline CDR1 is MGHRA and CDR2 is YSYEKL. The CDR3 reads CASSQWVFSESSYEQYF. DNA for the CDR3: TGCGCCAGCAGCCAATGGGTTTTCTCGGAGAGCTCCTACGAGCAGTACTTC.

This chain joins TRBV7-7 and TRBJ1-4, with D possibly matching TRBD1 (6 bases). This CDR3 is 12 amino acids long. Germline CDR1 and CDR2: SSHAT and FNYEAQ (reference sequence). The CDR3 loop is CARGGCDEKLFF. The CDR3 nucleotides are TGTGCTAGGGGGGGCTGTGATGAAAAACTGTTTTTT.

The chain is built from TRBV7-9 and TRBJ1-2; 9 nucleotides agree with TRBD1. The junction had 6 bases not matched to a gene; V was cut back by 6 bases and J by 4 bases. The CDR3 sequence is 14 residues long. Germline V CDR1 and CDR2: SEHNR, FQNEAQ (reference sequence). Here the CDR3 DNA reads TGTGCCAGCAGTAGCGACAGGGGGTTCTATGGCTACACCTTC. It specifies CASSSDRGFYGYTF.